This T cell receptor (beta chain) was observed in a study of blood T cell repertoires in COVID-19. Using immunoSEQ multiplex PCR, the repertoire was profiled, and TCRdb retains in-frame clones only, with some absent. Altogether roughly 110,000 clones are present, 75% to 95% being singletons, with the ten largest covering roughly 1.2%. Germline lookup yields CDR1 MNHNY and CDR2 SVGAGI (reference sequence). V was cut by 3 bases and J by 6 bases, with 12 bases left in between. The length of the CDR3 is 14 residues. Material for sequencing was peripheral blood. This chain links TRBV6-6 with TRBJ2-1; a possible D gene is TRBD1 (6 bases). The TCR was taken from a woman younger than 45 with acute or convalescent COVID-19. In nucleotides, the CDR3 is TGTGCCAGCAGTTATGGACAGACATCCAATGAGCAGTTCTTC. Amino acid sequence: CASSYGQTSNEQFF.